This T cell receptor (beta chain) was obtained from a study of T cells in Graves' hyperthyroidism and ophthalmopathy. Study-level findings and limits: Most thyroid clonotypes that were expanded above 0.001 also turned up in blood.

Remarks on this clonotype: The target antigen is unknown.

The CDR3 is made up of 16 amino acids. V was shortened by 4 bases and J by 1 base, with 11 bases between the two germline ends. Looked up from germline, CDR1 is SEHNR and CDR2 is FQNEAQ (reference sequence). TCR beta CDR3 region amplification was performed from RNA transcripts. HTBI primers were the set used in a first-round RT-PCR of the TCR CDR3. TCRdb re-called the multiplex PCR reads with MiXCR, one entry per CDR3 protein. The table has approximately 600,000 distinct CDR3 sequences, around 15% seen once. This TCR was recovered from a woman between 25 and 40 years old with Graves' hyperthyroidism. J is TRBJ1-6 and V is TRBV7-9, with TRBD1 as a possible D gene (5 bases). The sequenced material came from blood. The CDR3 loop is CASSYQTASYNSPLHF. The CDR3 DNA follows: TGTGCCAGCAGCTATCAGACAGCGTCCTATAATTCACCCCTCCACTTT.